This T cell receptor beta chain was profiled in a study of T cells in localized non-small cell lung cancer. Method: immunoSEQ multiplex PCR; TCRdb's copy keeps in-frame clones and lacks some. The sample consists of more than 30,000 clones, approximately 84% of them appearing once. The CDR3 runs to 15 residues. V lost 1 base to trimming and J lost 0 bases, with 7 bases between them. Germline values: CDR1 MNHEY, CDR2 SVGAGI. The TCR was taken from a male donor older than 55 with stage III lung adenocarcinoma. The sample in question was peripheral blood, obtained before any cancer treatment. This chain joins TRBV6-5 and TRBJ1-3; D gene ambiguous. This CDR3 is CASSYLARSGNTIYF. The CDR3 coding sequence is TGTGCCAGCAGTTACTTGGCGCGCTCTGGAAACACCATATATTTT.